This T cell receptor beta chain was sequenced for a study of blood T cell repertoires in COVID-19. Study details: Donors in the United States, Italy and Spain gave samples during acute or convalescent COVID-19.

The Seattle patients, enrolled during active infection, were followed longitudinally. In the study's own analysis: Amplifying reference gene primers gave estimates of nucleated cell counts. The repertoire was sequenced with immunoSEQ multiplex PCR; TCRdb's copy has only in-frame clones and lacks some. V and J calls and clone size are given by that table; D and trimming were obtained from the DNA. The table includes 220,000 or so clones, 86% detected once. The sequencing input was peripheral blood. The sequence was obtained from a woman aged 45-65 years with COVID-19, enrolled during active disease.

The DNA of the CDR3 is TGTGCCAGTAGTATGACCGGGGGACAGGGGGTCTTCGATCAGCCCCAGCATTTT. It specifies CASSMTGGQGVFDQPQHF. The rearrangement links TRBV19 to TRBJ1-5; 11 bases are a match to TRBD1. Germline loops: CDR1 LNHDA, CDR2 SQIVND (reference sequence). V trimming: 3 bases; J trimming: 5 bases; junction bases outside the gene matches: 12. The CDR3 has 18 amino acids.